This paragraph reports one T cell receptor (beta chain). Antigen specificity is unknown. This specimen belongs to a study of shared clonotypes between healthy human individuals. Looking at the study overall: There were three CD4 naive, three CD4 memory, two CD8 naive and one CD8 memory plates per donor. Study-level findings and limits: Generally, naive subsets came out with larger estimated richness than memory subsets.

Over several immunoSEQ plates, each subset's genomic DNA was distributed in even portions. Sequencing was performed with immunoSEQ multiplex PCR; in TCRdb, only in-frame clones are kept and a portion is missing. The table lists some 2.1 million clones, 90% to 95% of them singletons. J lost 1 base, V lost 6 bases, and 9 bases had no gene match. The CDR3 contains 16 residues. The V gene's germline CDR1 is ENHRY and CDR2 SYGVKD. This receptor was identified in a man aged 18 to 29 in good health. Sequencing was done on a sample of naive CD4+ T cells sorted from blood. Subset reported: CD45RA+ positively selected. The chain carries TRBV10-3 and TRBJ1-1; 9 nucleotides match TRBD1. The CDR3 DNA follows: TGTGCCATCAGCTCCGGGACAGGGAAAAAGAACACTGAAGCTTTCTTT. It translates to CAISSGTGKKNTEAFF.